Listed below are T cell receptor beta chains from one sample, sequenced in a study of shared clonotypes between healthy human individuals. The table came from immunoSEQ multiplex PCR; TCRdb's copy has only in-frame clones and leaves some out. The table shows 1 million to 1.2 million clones, with roughly 80% occurring only once. The sample was memory CD4+ T cells from PBMCs. All receptors come from a man between 18 and 35 years old in good health. Some clones in this sample may be carry-over from other donors' samples. CDR3s include the opening cysteine and the closing phenylalanine or tryptophan. Each record gives: clone size, D gene, J gene, V gene, CDR3 protein, CDR3 DNA. A D gene is named only where the DNA matches it firmly. Clone size appears in some rows only: once, few, many, or a class for an expanded clone.

>-|-|TRBJ2-7|TRBV5-6
CASSLAGAHAEQYF
TGTGCCAGCAGCTTGGCGGGGGCCCATGCTGAGCAGTACTTC
>-|-|TRBJ2-1|TRBV25-1
CASSEYVQGRKNEQFF
TGTGCCAGCAGTGAATATGTACAGGGGAGGAAAAATGAGCAGTTCTTC
>-|-|TRBJ2-7|TRBV6-5
CASSYPGPRASYEQYF
TGTGCCAGCAGTTACCCCGGGCCGAGGGCCTCCTACGAGCAGTACTTC
>-|-|TRBJ2-3|TRBV5-1
CASSLRGTLSGDTQYF
TGCGCCAGCAGCTTGAGAGGGACCTTGTCCGGAGATACGCAGTATTTT
>few|TRBD1|TRBJ1-1|TRBV30
CAWRTGTENTEAFF
TGTGCCTGGAGGACCGGGACAGAGAACACTGAAGCTTTCTTT
>-|-|TRBJ2-1|TRBV2
CASRSRAPFYNDQFF
TGTGCCAGCAGGTCCCGGGCCCCCTTTTACAATGATCAGTTCTTC
>few|TRBD2|TRBJ2-3|TRBV11-2
CASSSEVLAGRYF
TGTGCCAGCAGCTCAGAGGTTCTAGCGGGCCGGTATTTT
>once|TRBD1|TRBJ1-4|TRBV5-1
CASSLFQGAATNEKLFF
TGCGCCAGCAGCTTATTCCAGGGGGCTGCAACTAATGAAAAACTGTTTTTT
>-|-|TRBJ2-7|TRBV27
CASSSHRNPYEQYF
TGTGCCAGCAGTTCGCACAGGAACCCCTACGAGCAGTACTTC
>-|-|TRBJ2-3|TRBV28
CASRFYGDTQYF
TGTGCCAGCAGATTCTACGGTGATACGCAGTATTTT
>-|-|TRBJ1-1|TRBV7-2
CASSSQLVTEAFF
TGTGCCAGCAGCTCCCAGTTGGTTACCGAAGCTTTCTTT
>-|-|TRBJ1-2|TRBV6-1
CASSEDRVPYYGYTF
TGTGCCAGCAGTGAAGACAGGGTGCCATACTATGGCTACACCTTC
>few|TRBD1|TRBJ2-7|TRBV28
CAIRPGQRSYEQYF
TGTGCCATCCGCCCGGGACAGCGGTCCTACGAGCAGTACTTC
>-|-|TRBJ1-5|TRBV15
CATSRVSGPQHF
TGTGCCACCAGCAGAGTATCCGGGCCCCAGCATTTT
>-|-|TRBJ2-3|TRBV10-1
CASSDQRTDTQYF
TGCGCCAGCAGTGATCAACGCACAGATACGCAGTATTTT
>-|-|TRBJ1-2|TRBV7-9
CASSSDEYGYTF
TGTGCCAGCAGCTCAGACGAATACGGCTACACCTTC
>-|-|TRBJ1-5|TRBV6-1
CASSEGGGRSPQHF
TGTGCCAGCAGTGAAGGGGGGGGCCGGTCCCCCCAGCATTTT
>-|-|TRBJ1-2|TRBV30
CAWSSDPPGYTF
TGTGCCTGGAGTTCGGATCCGCCTGGCTACACCTTC
>-|-|TRBJ2-2|TRBV27
CASSPTTNTGELFF
TGTGCCAGCAGCCCCACTACGAACACCGGGGAGCTGTTTTTT
>-|TRBD1|TRBJ2-7|TRBV4-1
CASSLGQGLYEQYF
TGCGCCAGCAGCCTTGGACAGGGCCTCTACGAGCAGTACTTC
>many|-|TRBJ1-5|TRBV30
CAWSVGGDYSNQPQHF
TGTGCCTGGAGTGTAGGGGGTGACTATAGCAATCAGCCCCAGCATTTT
>-|TRBD2|TRBJ2-5|TRBV9
CASSVGTSGLKETQYF
TGTGCCAGCAGCGTAGGAACTAGCGGGCTCAAAGAGACCCAGTACTTC
>few|-|TRBJ2-1|TRBV27
CASSLTGTGGYNEQFF
TGTGCCAGCAGTTTAACCGGGACTGGGGGCTACAATGAGCAGTTCTTC